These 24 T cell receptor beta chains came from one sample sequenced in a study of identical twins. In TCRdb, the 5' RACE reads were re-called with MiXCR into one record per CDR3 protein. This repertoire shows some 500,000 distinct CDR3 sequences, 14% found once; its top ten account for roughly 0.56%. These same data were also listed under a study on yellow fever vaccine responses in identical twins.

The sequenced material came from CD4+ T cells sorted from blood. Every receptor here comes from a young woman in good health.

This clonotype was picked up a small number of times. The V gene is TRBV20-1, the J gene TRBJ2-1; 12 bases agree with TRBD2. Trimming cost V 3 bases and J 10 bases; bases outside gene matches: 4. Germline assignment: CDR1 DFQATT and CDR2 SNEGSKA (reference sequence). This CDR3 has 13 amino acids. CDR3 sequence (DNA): TGCAGTGCTAGGACTAGCGGGGGATCGGAGCAGTTCTTC. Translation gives CSARTSGGSEQFF.

CDR3 amino acids: CASRISGRTRGDNEQFF. CDR3 nucleotides: TGTGCCAGCAGGATTAGCGGGAGGACCCGCGGGGACAATGAGCAGTTCTTC. This chain connects TRBV28 to TRBJ2-1; 10 nucleotides align to TRBD2. The length of the CDR3 is 17 residues. V gave up 6 bases and J gave up 5 bases; unmatched junction bases: 13. The germline gives CDR1 MDHEN, CDR2 SYDVKM.

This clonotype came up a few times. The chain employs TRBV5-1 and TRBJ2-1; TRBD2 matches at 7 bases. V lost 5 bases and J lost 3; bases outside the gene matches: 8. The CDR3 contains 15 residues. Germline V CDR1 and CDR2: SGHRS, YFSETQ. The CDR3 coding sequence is TGCGCCAGCAGGGAATCGGCGGGAGACTACAATGAGCAGTTCTTC. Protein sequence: CASRESAGDYNEQFF.

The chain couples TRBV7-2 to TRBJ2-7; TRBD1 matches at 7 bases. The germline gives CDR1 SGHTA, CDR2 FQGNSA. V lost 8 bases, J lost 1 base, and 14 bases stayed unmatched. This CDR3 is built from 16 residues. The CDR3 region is CASPKNSGGQSYEQYF. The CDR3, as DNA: TGTGCCAGCCCAAAGAATTCAGGGGGACAGTCCTACGAGCAGTACTTC.

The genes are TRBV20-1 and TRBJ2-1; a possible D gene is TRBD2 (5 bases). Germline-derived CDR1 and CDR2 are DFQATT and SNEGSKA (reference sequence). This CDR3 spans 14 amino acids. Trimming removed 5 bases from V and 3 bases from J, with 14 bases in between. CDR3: CSAQDYLIYNEQFF. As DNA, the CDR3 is TGCAGTGCTCAAGACTACCTAATCTACAATGAGCAGTTCTTC.

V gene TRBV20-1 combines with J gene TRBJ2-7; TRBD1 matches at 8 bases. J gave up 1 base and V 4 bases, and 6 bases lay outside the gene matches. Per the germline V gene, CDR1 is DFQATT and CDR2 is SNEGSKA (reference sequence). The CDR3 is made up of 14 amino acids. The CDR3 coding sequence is TGCAGTGCTATGCGGACAGGGCTATCCTACGAGCAGTACTTC. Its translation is CSAMRTGLSYEQYF.

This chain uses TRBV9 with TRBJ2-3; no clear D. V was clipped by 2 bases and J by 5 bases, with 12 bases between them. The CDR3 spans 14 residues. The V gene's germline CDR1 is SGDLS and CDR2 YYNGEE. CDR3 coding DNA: TGTGCCAGCAGCGTGGACGCCTCGGGAGATACGCAGTATTTT. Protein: CASSVDASGDTQYF.

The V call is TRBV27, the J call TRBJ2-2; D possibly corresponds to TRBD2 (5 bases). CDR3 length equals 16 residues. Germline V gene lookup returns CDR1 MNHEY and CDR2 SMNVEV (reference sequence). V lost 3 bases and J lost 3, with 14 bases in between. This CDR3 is CASSFRRAVDTGELFF. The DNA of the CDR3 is TGTGCCAGCAGTTTTCGCCGAGCGGTGGACACCGGGGAGCTGTTTTTT.

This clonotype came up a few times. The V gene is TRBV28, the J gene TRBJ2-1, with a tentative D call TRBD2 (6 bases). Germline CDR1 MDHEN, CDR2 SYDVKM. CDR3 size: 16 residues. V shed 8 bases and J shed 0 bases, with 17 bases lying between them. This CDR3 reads CASLALAASSYNEQFF. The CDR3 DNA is TGTGCCAGCCTAGCCTTAGCGGCCAGCTCCTACAATGAGCAGTTCTTC.

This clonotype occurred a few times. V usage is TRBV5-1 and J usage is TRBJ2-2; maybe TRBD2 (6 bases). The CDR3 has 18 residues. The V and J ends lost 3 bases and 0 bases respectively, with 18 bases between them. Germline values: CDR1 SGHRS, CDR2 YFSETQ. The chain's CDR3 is CASSSGPRGSSNTGELFF. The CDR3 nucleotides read TGCGCCAGCAGCTCGGGGCCCCGGGGGTCCTCGAACACCGGGGAGCTGTTTTTT.

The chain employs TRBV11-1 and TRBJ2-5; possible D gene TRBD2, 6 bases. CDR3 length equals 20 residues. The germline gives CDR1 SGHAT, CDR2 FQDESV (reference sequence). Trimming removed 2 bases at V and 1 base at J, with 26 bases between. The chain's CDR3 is CASSLPSAGLPGLGQETQYF. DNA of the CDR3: TGTGCCAGCAGCTTACCAAGCGCGGGATTACCAGGGTTAGGCCAAGAGACCCAGTACTTC. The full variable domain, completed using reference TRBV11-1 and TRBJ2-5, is EAEVAQSPRYKITEKSQAVAFWCDPISGHATLYWYRQILGQGPELLVQFQDESVVDDSQLPKDRFSAERLKGVDSTLKIQPAELGDSAMYLCASSLPSAGLPGLGQETQYFGPGTRLLVL.

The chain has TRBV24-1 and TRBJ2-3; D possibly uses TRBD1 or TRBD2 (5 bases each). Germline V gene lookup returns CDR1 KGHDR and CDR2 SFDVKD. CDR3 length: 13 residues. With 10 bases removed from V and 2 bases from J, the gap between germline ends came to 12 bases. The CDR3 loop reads CATKGTYTDTQYF. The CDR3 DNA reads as TGTGCCACTAAGGGGACCTACACAGATACGCAGTATTTT.

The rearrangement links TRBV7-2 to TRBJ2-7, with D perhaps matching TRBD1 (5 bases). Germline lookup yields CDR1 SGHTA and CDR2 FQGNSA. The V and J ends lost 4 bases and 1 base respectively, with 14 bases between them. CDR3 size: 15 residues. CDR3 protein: CASSSPAQGSYEQYF. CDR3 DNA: TGTGCCAGCAGCTCCCCGGCCCAGGGTTCCTACGAGCAGTACTTC.

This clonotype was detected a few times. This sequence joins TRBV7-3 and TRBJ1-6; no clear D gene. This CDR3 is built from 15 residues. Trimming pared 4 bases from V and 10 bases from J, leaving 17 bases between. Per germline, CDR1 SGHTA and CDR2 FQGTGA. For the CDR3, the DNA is TGTGCCAGCAGCTCCTGGACGGGGATAGAGTCACCCCTCCACTTT. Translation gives CASSSWTGIESPLHF.

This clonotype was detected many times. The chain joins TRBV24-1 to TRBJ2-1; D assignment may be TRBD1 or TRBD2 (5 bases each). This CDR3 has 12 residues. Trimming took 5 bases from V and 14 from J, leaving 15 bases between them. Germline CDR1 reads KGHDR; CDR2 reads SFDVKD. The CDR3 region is CATSGDGIAEFF. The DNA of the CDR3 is TGTGCCACCAGTGGGGACGGGATAGCTGAGTTCTTC.

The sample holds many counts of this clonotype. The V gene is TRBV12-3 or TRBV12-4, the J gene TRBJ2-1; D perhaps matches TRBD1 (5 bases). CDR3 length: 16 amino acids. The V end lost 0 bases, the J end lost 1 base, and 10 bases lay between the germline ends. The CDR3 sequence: CASSLAGPGSYNEQFF. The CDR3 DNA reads TGTGCCAGCAGTTTAGCTGGGCCAGGGTCCTACAATGAGCAGTTCTTC.

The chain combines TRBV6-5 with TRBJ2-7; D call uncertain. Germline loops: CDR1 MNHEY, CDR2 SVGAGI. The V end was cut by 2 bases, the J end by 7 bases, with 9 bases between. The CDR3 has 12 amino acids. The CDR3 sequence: CASSYMAGEQYF. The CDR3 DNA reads TGTGCCAGCAGTTACATGGCTGGTGAGCAGTACTTC.

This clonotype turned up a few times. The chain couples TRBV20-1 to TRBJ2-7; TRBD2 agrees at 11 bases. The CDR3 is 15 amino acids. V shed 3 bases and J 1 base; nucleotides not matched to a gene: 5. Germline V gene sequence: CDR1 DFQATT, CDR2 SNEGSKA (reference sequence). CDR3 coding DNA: TGCAGTGCTAGTCCCAGACTAGCGGGGTCCTACGAGCAGTACTTC. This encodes CSASPRLAGSYEQYF.

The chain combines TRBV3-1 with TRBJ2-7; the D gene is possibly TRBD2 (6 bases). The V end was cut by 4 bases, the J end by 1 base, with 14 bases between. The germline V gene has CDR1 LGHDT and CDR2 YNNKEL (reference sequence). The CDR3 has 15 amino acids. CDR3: CASSPRLVRSYEQYF. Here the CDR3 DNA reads TGTGCCAGCAGCCCCCGACTAGTGAGATCCTACGAGCAGTACTTC.

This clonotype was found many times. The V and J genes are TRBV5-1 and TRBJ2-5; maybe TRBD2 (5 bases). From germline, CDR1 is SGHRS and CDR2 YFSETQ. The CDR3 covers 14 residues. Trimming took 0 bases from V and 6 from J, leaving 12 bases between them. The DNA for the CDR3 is TGCGCCAGCAGCTTGGGTATAGCGTTACAGACCCAGTACTTC. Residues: CASSLGIALQTQYF.

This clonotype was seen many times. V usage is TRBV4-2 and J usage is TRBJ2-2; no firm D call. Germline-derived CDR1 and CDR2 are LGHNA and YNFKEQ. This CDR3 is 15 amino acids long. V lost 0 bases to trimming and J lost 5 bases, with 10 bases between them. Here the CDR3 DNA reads TGTGCCAGCAGCCAAGATCTTCGAGGTACCGGGGAGCTGTTTTTT. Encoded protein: CASSQDLRGTGELFF.

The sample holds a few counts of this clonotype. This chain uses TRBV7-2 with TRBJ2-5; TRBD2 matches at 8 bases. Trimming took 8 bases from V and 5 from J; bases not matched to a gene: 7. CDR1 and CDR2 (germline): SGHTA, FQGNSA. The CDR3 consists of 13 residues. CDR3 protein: CASSPGGPETQYF. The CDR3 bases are TGTGCCAGCTCCCCGGGGGGGCCGGAGACCCAGTACTTC.

CDR3 nucleotide sequence: TGTGCCAGCAGCCAAGGTCTAGCGGGGGTCACCGGGGAGCTGTTTTTT. Encoded protein: CASSQGLAGVTGELFF. The chain joins TRBV3-1 to TRBJ2-2; 10 bases align to TRBD2. CDR3 length equals 16 residues. V shed 1 base, J shed 4 bases, and the junction held 3 bases outside the gene matches. Germline V gene data show CDR1 as LGHDT and CDR2 as YNNKEL (reference sequence). Drawing the rest from reference TRBV3-1 and TRBJ2-2, the complete variable domain is DTAVSQTPKYLVTQMGNDKSIKCEQNLGHDTMYWYKQDSKKFLKIMFSYNNKELIINETVPNRFSPKSPDKAHLNLHINSLELGDSAVYFCASSQGLAGVTGELFFGEGSRLTVL.

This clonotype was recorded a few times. The CDR3 sequence: CATSRDRRGTEAFF. The CDR3 bases are TGTGCCACCAGCAGAGACCGCAGGGGGACTGAAGCTTTCTTT. The chain employs TRBV15 and TRBJ1-1; 7 bases map to TRBD1. The V and J ends lost 0 bases and 5 bases, in that order; junction bases with no gene match: 3. CDR1 and CDR2 from the germline V gene are LNHNV and YYDKDF (reference sequence). The CDR3 has 14 amino acids.